These 17 T cell receptor beta chains were sequenced from one sample in a study of glioma-infiltrating T cells. TCR alpha and beta CDR3 regions were amplified from RNA using iRepertoire nested multiplex PCR. TCRdb itself ran the multiplex PCR reads through MiXCR, one entry per CDR3 protein. Seen here are about 130,000 distinct CDR3 sequences, around a quarter observed once, and the top ten hold about 30%. Sequenced input: glioma tissue, nonneoplastic brain tissue, or PBMCs (not recorded which). Every receptor here comes from a human donor with low-grade glioma or glioblastoma, undergoing nonglioma brain surgery, or in good health (not recorded which).

The sample holds many counts of this clonotype. The chain uses TRBV27 and TRBJ1-2; possible D gene TRBD1, 5 bases. CDR1 and CDR2 (germline): MNHEY, SMNVEV (reference sequence). The CDR3 runs 14 residues. Trimming removed 3 bases from V and 9 bases from J, with 17 bases in between. CDR3 nucleotide sequence: TGTGCCAGCAGTTTCGGGCAGGGATCTAGGAGCTACACCTTC. Translated, it gives CASSFGQGSRSYTF.

The J gene is TRBJ1-1, the V gene TRBV7-3, with D perhaps TRBD1 (6 bases). V was pared by 5 bases and J by 1 base, with 14 bases between. Germline CDR1 is SGHTA and CDR2 is FQGTGA. The length of the CDR3 is 15 residues. This chain's CDR3 is CASSAQTGENTEAFF. DNA of the CDR3: TGTGCCAGCAGCGCCCAGACAGGAGAGAACACTGAAGCTTTCTTT.

The chain is built from TRBV12-3 or TRBV12-4 and TRBJ2-1; D could derive from TRBD1 or TRBD2 (5 bases each). There are 13 residues in the CDR3. V was trimmed by 5 bases and J by 3 bases, leaving 8 bases between them. The CDR3 loop is CASSRDHYNEQFF. CDR3 DNA: TGTGCCAGCAGTCGGGACCACTACAATGAGCAGTTCTTC.

The table lists this clonotype with many counts. The chain is built from TRBV27 and TRBJ1-5; the D is unclear. The CDR3 sequence is 14 residues long. The germline CDR1 and CDR2 sequences are MNHEY and SMNVEV (reference sequence). V shed 5 bases and J shed 4 bases, with 12 bases lying between them. CDR3 coding DNA: TGTGCCAGCAGTGCGAGAGGATGGAATCAGCCCCAGCATTTT. It encodes CASSARGWNQPQHF.

A few counts support this clonotype. The J gene is TRBJ1-1, the V gene TRBV11-3; D is perhaps TRBD1 (5 bases). V lost 5 bases and J lost 8, with 15 bases in between. This CDR3 is built from 13 residues. The germline CDR1 and CDR2 sequences are SGHNT and YENEEA. CDR3 in amino acids: CASSPGSPSEAFF. CDR3 nucleotide sequence: TGTGCCAGCAGCCCAGGGAGTCCCTCGGAAGCTTTCTTT.

The V and J genes are TRBV29-1 and TRBJ1-2, with 7 bases aligning to TRBD1. Germline V lookup: CDR1 SQVTM, CDR2 ANQGSEA. V lost 3 bases, J lost 6 bases, and 7 bases stayed unmatched. The CDR3 length is 13 residues. The CDR3 loop is CSVERQGEDGYTF. The CDR3 DNA sequence: TGCAGCGTTGAGCGACAGGGTGAGGATGGCTACACCTTC.

This clonotype turned up a few times. This rearrangement joins TRBV24-1 to TRBJ2-1, with 12 bases aligning to TRBD2. This CDR3 is built from 15 residues. Germline V CDR1 and CDR2: KGHDR, SFDVKD. With 8 bases clipped from V and 7 bases from J, the junction kept 8 bases outside the gene matches. The CDR3 DNA is TGTGCCACCACGGCTAGCGGGGGGGCAGGGAATGAGCAGTTCTTC. It yields the protein CATTASGGAGNEQFF.

This clonotype was found many times. The chain uses TRBV27 and TRBJ1-4; D may be TRBD1 (5 bases). Trimming stripped 2 bases from V and 5 bases from J, with 9 bases between. Germline-derived CDR1 and CDR2 are MNHEY and SMNVEV (reference sequence). The CDR3 length is 14 residues. As DNA, the CDR3 is TGTGCCAGCAGTTTAGGACGGGACAATGAAAAACTGTTTTTT. It is translated as CASSLGRDNEKLFF.

This clonotype was observed many times. V usage is TRBV20-1 and J usage is TRBJ2-3, with 9 bases lining up with TRBD2. Germline values: CDR1 DFQATT, CDR2 SNEGSKA (reference sequence). The CDR3 is 16 residues long. Trimming at V came to 0 bases and at J to 5 bases, leaving 9 bases not matched to a gene. DNA for the CDR3: TGCAGTGCTAGAGATGGGGCGGGGGGGCAGGGAGATACGCAGTATTTT. Translated: CSARDGAGGQGDTQYF.

This clonotype was seen a handful of times. The chain links TRBV7-6 to TRBJ2-2; D is tentatively TRBD1 or TRBD2 (5 bases each). This CDR3 comprises 14 residues. The V and J ends lost 0 bases and 5 bases respectively, with 7 bases between them. The germline gives CDR1 SGHVS, CDR2 FNYEAQ. The CDR3 loop reads CASSLAWGTGELFF. Here the CDR3 DNA reads TGTGCCAGCAGCTTAGCGTGGGGGACCGGGGAGCTGTTTTTT.

This clonotype has only a few counts. The genes are TRBV20-1 and TRBJ2-1; the match to TRBD1 covers 9 bases. The V and J ends lost 5 bases and 8 bases, in that order; junction bases with no gene match: 7. The germline V gene has CDR1 DFQATT and CDR2 SNEGSKA (reference sequence). The CDR3 is 13 residues long. Here the CDR3 DNA reads TGCAGTGCTCCGGGACAGGGCATCCATGAGCAGTTCTTC. This encodes CSAPGQGIHEQFF.

This clonotype has a handful of counts. The CDR3 region is CASNPGTVQDTQYF. CDR3 nucleotides: TGTGCCAGCAACCCGGGGACGGTTCAGGATACGCAGTATTTT. V and J are TRBV3-1 and TRBJ2-3, with D perhaps matching TRBD1 or TRBD2 (5 bases each). Per germline, CDR1 LGHDT and CDR2 YNNKEL (reference sequence). The CDR3 is made up of 14 amino acids. Trimming took off 7 bases at V and 6 bases at J, with 17 bases between the two ends.

The chain employs TRBV12-3 or TRBV12-4 and TRBJ1-5; D is uncertain. The ends were cut back, 5 bases at V and 1 base at J, with 18 bases in the middle. The CDR3 is 17 amino acids. This chain's CDR3 is CASSPPTSGLSNQPQHF. The CDR3 DNA is TGTGCCAGCAGTCCGCCGACATCAGGACTGAGCAATCAGCCCCAGCATTTT.

This clonotype was seen ten or more times. CDR3 bases: TGTGCCACCGTGGGCGCCACCATATATTTT. Translated: CATVGATIYF. The rearrangement links TRBV15 to TRBJ1-3; D unresolved. The germline V gene has CDR1 LNHNV and CDR2 YYDKDF (reference sequence). Trimming cost V 8 bases and J 9 bases, with 8 bases left between them. The CDR3 loop spans 10 amino acids.

The J gene is TRBJ1-2, the V gene TRBV7-9; D gene ambiguous. The CDR3 totals 14 residues. The germline V gene has CDR1 SEHNR and CDR2 FQNEAQ (reference sequence). V lost 5 bases to trimming and J lost 6 bases, with 16 bases between them. The CDR3: CASSPQASGNGYTF. The CDR3 DNA reads as TGTGCCAGCAGCCCACAAGCCTCCGGGAATGGCTACACCTTC.

The V call is TRBV18, the J call TRBJ2-5, with a tentative D call TRBD1 (6 bases). The CDR3 is made up of 13 amino acids. Germline CDR1 and CDR2: KGHSH and LQKENI. Trimming removed 4 bases at V and 3 bases at J, with 9 bases between. The CDR3 is CASSLRQEETQYF. As DNA, the CDR3 is TGTGCCAGCTCACTGCGACAGGAAGAGACCCAGTACTTC.

In the case of this clonotype: A clone one base away is much larger, so this may be a read error. The chain uses TRBV6-1 and TRBJ2-5, with D maybe TRBD2 (6 bases). The V gene lost 8 bases and the J gene lost 9 bases, with 13 bases spanning the gap. Germline V gives CDR1 MNHNS, CDR2 SASEGT. The CDR3 is made up of 11 amino acids. Written as DNA, the CDR3 is TGTGCCAGCCTCTCCGGGGAGGCCCAGTACTTC. It translates to CASLSGEAQYF.